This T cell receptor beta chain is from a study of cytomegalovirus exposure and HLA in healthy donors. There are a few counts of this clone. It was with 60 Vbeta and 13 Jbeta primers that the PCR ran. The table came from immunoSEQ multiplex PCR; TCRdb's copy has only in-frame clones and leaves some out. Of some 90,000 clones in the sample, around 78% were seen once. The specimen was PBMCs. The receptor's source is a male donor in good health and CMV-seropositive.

This CDR3 is CASSGGSYNEQFF. CDR3 in DNA: TGTGCCAGCAGCGGGGGGTCGTACAATGAGCAGTTCTTC. The rearrangement links TRBV19 to TRBJ2-1; 9 nucleotides align to TRBD2. This CDR3 comprises 13 residues. Trimming cost V 9 bases and J 4 bases; bases outside gene matches: 4. From germline, CDR1 is LNHDA and CDR2 SQIVND (reference sequence). The full variable domain, completed using reference TRBV19 and TRBJ2-1, is DGGITQSPKYLFRKEGQNVTLSCEQNLNHDAMYWYRQDPGQGLRLIYYSQIVNDFQKGDIAEGYSVSREKKESFPLTVTSAQKNPTAFYLCASSGGSYNEQFFGPGTRLTVL.